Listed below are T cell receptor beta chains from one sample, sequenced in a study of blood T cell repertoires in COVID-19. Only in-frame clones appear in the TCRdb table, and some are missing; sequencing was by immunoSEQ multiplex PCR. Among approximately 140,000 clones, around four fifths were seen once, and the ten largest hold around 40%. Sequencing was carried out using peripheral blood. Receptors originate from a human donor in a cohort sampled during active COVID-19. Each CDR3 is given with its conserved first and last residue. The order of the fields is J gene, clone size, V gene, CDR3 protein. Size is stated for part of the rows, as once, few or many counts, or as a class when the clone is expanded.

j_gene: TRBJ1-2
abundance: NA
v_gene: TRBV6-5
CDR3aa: CASSPSGPGGYTF

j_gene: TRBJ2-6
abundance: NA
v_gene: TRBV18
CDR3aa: CASSPRVPGANVLTF

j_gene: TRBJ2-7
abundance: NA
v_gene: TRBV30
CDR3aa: CAWRDSGKKQYF

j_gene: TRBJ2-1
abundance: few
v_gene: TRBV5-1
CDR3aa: CASSFDPAGANNEQFF

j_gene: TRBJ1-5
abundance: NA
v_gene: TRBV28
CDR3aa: CASRVPGGVGQPQHF

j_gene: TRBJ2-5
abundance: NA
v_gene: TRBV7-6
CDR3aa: CASSSLPQGMYQETQYF

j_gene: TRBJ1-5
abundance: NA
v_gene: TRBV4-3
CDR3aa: CASSQDPRGHQPQHF

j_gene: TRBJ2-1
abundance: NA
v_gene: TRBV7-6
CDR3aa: CASSIRRSGNPNEQFF

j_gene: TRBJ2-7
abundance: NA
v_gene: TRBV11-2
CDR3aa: CASSPGGGDGYEQYF

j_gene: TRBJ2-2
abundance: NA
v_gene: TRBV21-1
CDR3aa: CASSKEGGGTGELFF

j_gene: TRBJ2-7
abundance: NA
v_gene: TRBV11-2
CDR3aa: CASSLAADRGAIYEQYF

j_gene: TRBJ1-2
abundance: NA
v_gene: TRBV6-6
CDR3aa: CASSFPGRANYGYTF

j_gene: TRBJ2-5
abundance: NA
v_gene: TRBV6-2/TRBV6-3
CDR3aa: CASSSGTGQETQYF

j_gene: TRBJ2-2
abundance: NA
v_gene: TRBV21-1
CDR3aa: CASSKGEQGNTGELFF

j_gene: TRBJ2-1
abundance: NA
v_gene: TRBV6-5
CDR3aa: CASTPDRAVNNEQFF

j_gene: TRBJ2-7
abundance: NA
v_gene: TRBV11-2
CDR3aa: CASSSSRAYEQYF

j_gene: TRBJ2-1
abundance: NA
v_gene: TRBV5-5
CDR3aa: CASRNGGAPHHEQFF

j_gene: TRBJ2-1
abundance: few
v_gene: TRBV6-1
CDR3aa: CASSERGPYNEQFF

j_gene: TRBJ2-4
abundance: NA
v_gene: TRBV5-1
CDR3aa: CASSLGQAKNIQYF

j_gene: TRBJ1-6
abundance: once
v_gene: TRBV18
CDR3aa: CASSPGQGRGSPLHF

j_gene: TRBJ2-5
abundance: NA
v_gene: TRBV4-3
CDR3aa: CASSQDFLERGLAETQYF

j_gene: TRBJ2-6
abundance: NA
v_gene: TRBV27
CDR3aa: CASSFSGTGEISGANVLTF

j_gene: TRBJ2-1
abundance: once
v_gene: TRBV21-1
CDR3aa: CASSKGLAGDNEQFF

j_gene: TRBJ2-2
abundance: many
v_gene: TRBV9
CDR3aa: CASSALGTGGVTGELFF

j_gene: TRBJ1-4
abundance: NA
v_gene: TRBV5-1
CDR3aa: CASSLQGTTNEKLFF

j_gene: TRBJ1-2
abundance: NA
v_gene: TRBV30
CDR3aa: CAWAPPGQVYGYTF

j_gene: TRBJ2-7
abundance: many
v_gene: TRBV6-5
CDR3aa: CASKTVSYEQYF

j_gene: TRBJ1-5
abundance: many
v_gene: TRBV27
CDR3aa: CASRTGFSQPQHF

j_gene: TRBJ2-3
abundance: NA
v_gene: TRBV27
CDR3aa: CASSLGGSGTDTQYF

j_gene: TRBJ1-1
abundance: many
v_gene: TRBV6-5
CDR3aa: CASSSGQGAVRTEAFF

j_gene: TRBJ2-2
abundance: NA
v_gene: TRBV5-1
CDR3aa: CASLPGENTGELFF

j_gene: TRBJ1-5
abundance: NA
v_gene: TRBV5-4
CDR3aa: CASSIQGDPNQPQHF

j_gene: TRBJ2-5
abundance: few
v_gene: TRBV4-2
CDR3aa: CASSHGQGQETQYF

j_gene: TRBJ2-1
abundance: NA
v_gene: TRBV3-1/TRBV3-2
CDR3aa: CASSQERETGVNEQFF

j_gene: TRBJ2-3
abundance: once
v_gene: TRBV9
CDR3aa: CASSVDEAGRADTQYF

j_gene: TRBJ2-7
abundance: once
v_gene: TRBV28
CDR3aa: CASSYHRQGTSYEQYF

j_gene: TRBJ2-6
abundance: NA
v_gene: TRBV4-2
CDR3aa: CASSQVGASGANVLTF

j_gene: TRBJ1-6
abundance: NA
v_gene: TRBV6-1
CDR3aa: CASSEAWTGRIHF

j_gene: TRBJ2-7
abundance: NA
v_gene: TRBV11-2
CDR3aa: CASSSRSSMATYEQYF

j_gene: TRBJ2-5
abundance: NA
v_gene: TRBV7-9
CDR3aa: CASSFPTAGGRETQYF

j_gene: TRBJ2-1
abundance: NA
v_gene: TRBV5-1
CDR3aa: CASLVSPPICEQFF

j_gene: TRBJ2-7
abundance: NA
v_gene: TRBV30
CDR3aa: CAWSVGTGAYYEQYF

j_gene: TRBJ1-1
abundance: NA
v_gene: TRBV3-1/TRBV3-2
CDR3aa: CASSLGRDKGTEAFF

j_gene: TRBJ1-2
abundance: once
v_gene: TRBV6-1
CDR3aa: CASSEDRGTGYTF

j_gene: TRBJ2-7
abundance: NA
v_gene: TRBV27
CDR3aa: CASNQQGATFGEQYF

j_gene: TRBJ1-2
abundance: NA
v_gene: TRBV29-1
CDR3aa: CSADSYGYTF

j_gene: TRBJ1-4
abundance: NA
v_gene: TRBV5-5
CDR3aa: CASSSTGTNEKLFF

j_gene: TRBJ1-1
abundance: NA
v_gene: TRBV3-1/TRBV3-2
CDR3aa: CASSHQTGVNTEAFF

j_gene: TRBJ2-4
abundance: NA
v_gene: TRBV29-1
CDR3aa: CSVVSGLAKNIQYF

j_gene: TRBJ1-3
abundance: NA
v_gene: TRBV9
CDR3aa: CASSVWGQSGNTIYF

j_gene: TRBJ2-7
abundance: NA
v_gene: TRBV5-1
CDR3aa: CASSLTEGSYEQYF

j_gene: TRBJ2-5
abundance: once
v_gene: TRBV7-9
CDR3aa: CASSLDHSRETQYF

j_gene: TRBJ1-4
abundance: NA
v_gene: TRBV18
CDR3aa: CASSPRTGDYATNEKLFF